This TCR beta chain was profiled in a study of T cell responses to AZD1222 COVID-19 vaccine (dated by TCRdb to the early 2020s). Concerning the study at large: TCR sequencing was performed for some 250 trial participants, of whom about 200 were given two doses of AZD1222 and some 25 were given two doses of MenACWY control vaccine. Trial participants were enrolled into age subgroups of 18-55, 56-69 and 70-plus years, which contained about 150, 27 and 61 TCR-sequenced participants, respectively. Results and caveats for the whole study, not just this receptor: The 56-69-year group was small, and its depth increase did not reach significance, likely because of low power. After two AZD1222 doses, spike-specific TCR breadth and depth were significantly higher than at day 0 and than in MenACWY recipients. Because no day 14 peak-response samples were available, the repertoires could be characterized only after the peak T cell response. Conclusions about previously exposed vaccinees are limited because only five to seven AZD1222 recipients were SARS-CoV-2 seropositive at baseline. Reportedly, close to half of the unique spike-specific TCRs recognized epitopes lying outside the regions that are mutated in the B.1.351 and B.1.1.7 variants. The whole spike protein was spanned by vaccine-associated CD4 TCRs, and dominant responses were seen in regions 160-218 and 743-854. Participants were mostly white British and included more females than males, and it was suggested by the authors that clonal diversity may have been underestimated.

The CDR3 regions of human TCRbeta chains were analyzed by immunosequencing. The study's processing was this. TCRs in the repertoires were compared against a reference library of SARS-CoV-2-specific TCRs that had been generated with the MIRA antigen-specificity platform. Breadth was defined as the fraction of unique TCRs that were SARS-CoV-2-associated, and depth was defined as the fraction of total T cells that were SARS-CoV-2-associated. Using the MIRA data, every spike-specific TCR was mapped to the spike region that the TCR reacted to and assigned to either a CD4 or a CD8 class. Log10-transformed breadth and depth values were compared by one-way ANOVA with Sidak's multiple comparisons tests. This is the immuneACCESS table as TCRdb keeps it, with only in-frame sequences that have V and J called. A part of the clones is gone; compared with another copy, unresolved V genes explain less than half, and the rest is unexplained. The DNA gave D and trimming, while V, J and clone size come from that table. The sample table shows around 160,000 clones, and 82% are seen once. 4.1% of the sample belongs to the ten largest clones.

About this clone itself: The specificity of this receptor is unknown. Base quality data are lacking; no much larger clone is found one base away.

The time point tag for this specimen amounts to: baseline before first vaccination. The sample's treatment or condition label, decoded: meningococcal conjugate vaccine given as trial control. Vaccinee samples were obtained from the UK trials COV001 and COV002, which included a single-blind randomized controlled phase 2/3 trial of AZD1222 (ChAdOx1 nCoV-19) in healthy adults. Trial participant PBMC samples were collected at day 0 and day 28 after the second dose for TCRbeta chain sequencing. Sequences MDHEN (CDR1) and SYDVKM (CDR2) are obtained from the germline V gene. The CDR3, from cysteine to phenylalanine, totals 15 residues. The only DNA kept is the CDR3, 45 bases in frame from the first base. The V and J ends are trimmed by 5 bases and 1 base, leaving 9 bases between them.

This receptor was obtained from an adult in good health. The V and J genes are TRBV28 and TRBJ2-6; the D gene is not confidently resolved. Here the sequenced sample was peripheral blood, taken on day 0 of MenACWY control vaccination. The CDR3 protein sequence reads: CASSPWGSGANVLTF. The nucleotide sequence is TGTGCCAGCAGTCCCTGGGGATCTGGGGCCAACGTCCTGACTTTC.